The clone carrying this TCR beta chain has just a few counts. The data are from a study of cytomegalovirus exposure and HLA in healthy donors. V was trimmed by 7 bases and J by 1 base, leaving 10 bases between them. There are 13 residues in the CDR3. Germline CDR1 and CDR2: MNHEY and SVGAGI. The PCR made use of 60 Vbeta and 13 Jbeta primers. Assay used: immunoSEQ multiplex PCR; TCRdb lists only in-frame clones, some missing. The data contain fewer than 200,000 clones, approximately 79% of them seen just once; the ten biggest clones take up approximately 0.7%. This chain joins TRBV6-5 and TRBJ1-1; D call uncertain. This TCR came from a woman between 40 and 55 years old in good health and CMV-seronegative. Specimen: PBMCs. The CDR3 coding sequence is TGTGCCAGCACCCAACTCGGGAACACTGAAGCTTTCTTT. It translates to CASTQLGNTEAFF.